This T cell receptor beta chain came from a study of cytomegalovirus exposure and HLA in healthy donors. Background on the study: Earlier sequencing of about 179 million T cells yielded 100 million to 140 million unique TCR beta sequences.

Comment on this clone: Its antigen is not known.

Use of 60 Vbeta and 13 Jbeta primers characterized the PCR. Some clones are missing from TCRdb's copy, which holds only in-frame ones; the method was immunoSEQ multiplex PCR. The sample yields fewer than 120,000 clones, more than 65% seen once. The CDR3 runs 13 residues. The donors comprised healthy bone marrow donors. Study observations and caveats: Through in vitro validation, three CMV-associated chains were shown to be specific for CMV antigens.

The source of this sequence is a man younger than 40 in good health and CMV-seropositive. Source material: PBMCs. The chain is built from TRBV21-1 and TRBJ1-2; the table's D call, TRBD1, was not checked against the DNA. TRBV21-1 is marked as a pseudogene. This CDR3 reads CASSGDRFYGYTF. The CDR3 DNA reads as TGTGCCAGCAGCGGGGACAGGTTCTATGGCTACACCTTC.